One sample yielded the 17 T cell receptor beta chains listed below, sequenced in a study of T cell responses to AZD1222 COVID-19 vaccine. Sequenced by immunoSEQ multiplex PCR; TCRdb stores in-frame clones only, minus some. Of about 85,000 clones listed, roughly 88% are singletons. Sequenced material: peripheral blood, taken on day 0 of AZD1222 vaccination. The receptors were sampled from an adult in good health.

J is TRBJ2-1 and V is TRBV10-3; D possibly corresponds to TRBD1 (6 bases). Looked up from germline, CDR1 is ENHRY and CDR2 is SYGVKD. V was pared by 1 base and J by 8 bases, with 6 bases between. The CDR3 spans 12 residues. As DNA, the CDR3 is TGTGCCATCAGTGAGTACAGGGATGAGCAGTTCTTC. Its translation is CAISEYRDEQFF.

This chain uses TRBV7-6 with TRBJ2-1, with TRBD2 matching 8 bases. V shed 2 bases, J shed 9 bases, and the junction held 9 bases outside the gene matches. Germline-derived CDR1 and CDR2 are SGHVS and FNYEAQ. CDR3 size: 15 residues. The CDR3 DNA sequence: TGTGCCAGCAGCTTAACGGGAGGGCCAACGATTGAGCAGTTCTTC. It yields the protein CASSLTGGPTIEQFF.

The table lists this clone with a count of one. This chain joins TRBV6-5 and TRBJ2-7; no reliable D call. Trimming pared 5 bases from V and 0 bases from J, leaving 11 bases between. The V gene's germline CDR1 is MNHEY and CDR2 SVGAGI. This CDR3 is built from 14 residues. The chain's CDR3 is CASSLGKSSYEQYF. CDR3 sequence (DNA): TGTGCCAGCAGTCTGGGGAAGAGCTCCTACGAGCAGTACTTC.

V usage is TRBV7-6 and J usage is TRBJ2-5; possibly TRBD2 for D (6 bases). Trimming left V 1 base short and J 4 bases short, with 10 bases between. Germline CDR1 and CDR2: SGHVS and FNYEAQ. CDR3 length equals 14 residues. The CDR3 region has the DNA TGTGCCAGCAGCTTAGGGACCGGGGGAGAGACCCAGTACTTC. Translating gives CASSLGTGGETQYF.

The chain links TRBV4-1 to TRBJ1-4; a possible D gene is TRBD1 (5 bases). CDR1 and CDR2 (germline): MGHRA, YSYEKL. V lost 0 bases to trimming and J lost 13 bases, with 12 bases between them. The CDR3 extends over 13 amino acids. The CDR3: CASSQDGGGRLFF. The CDR3 nucleotides are TGCGCCAGCAGCCAAGATGGGGGAGGTAGACTGTTTTTT.

J is TRBJ2-1 and V is TRBV5-5, with TRBD2 identical over 7 bases. This CDR3 spans 15 amino acids. CDR1 and CDR2 from the germline V gene are SGHKS and YYEKEE (reference sequence). Trimming cost V 0 bases and J 8 bases; bases outside gene matches: 8. In nucleotides, the CDR3 is TGTGCCAGCAGCTTGGGGGGCGGGAGAGGATATGAGCAGTTCTTC. Protein product: CASSLGGGRGYEQFF.

This clone was observed a few times. J is TRBJ2-1 and V is TRBV14; no definite D call. Germline CDR1 and CDR2: SGHDN and FVKESK. The CDR3 totals 12 residues. The V and J ends lost 0 bases and 9 bases respectively, with 6 bases between them. Here the CDR3 reads CASSQDWGEQFF. CDR3 sequence (DNA): TGTGCCAGCAGCCAAGATTGGGGTGAGCAGTTCTTC.

J is TRBJ2-7 and V is TRBV3-1 (or the pseudogene TRBV3-2); D is undetermined. Trimming shortened V by 1 base and J by 3 bases, and 16 bases separated the two germline ends. CDR1 is LGHDT, CDR2 YNNKEL, per germline (reference sequence). The CDR3 is 16 residues long. CDR3 loop: CASSQVNRPSYYEQYF. The CDR3 DNA reads TGTGCCAGCAGCCAAGTGAATCGACCTTCCTACTACGAGCAGTACTTC.

The chain uses TRBV6-1 and TRBJ2-7, with 11 bases identical to TRBD2. The CDR3 spans 15 residues. The germline V gene has CDR1 MNHNS and CDR2 SASEGT. J gave up 4 bases and V 1 base, and 3 bases lay outside the gene matches. Here the CDR3 reads CASSEELAGAYEQYF. The CDR3 coding sequence is TGTGCCAGCAGTGAAGAACTAGCGGGAGCATACGAGCAGTACTTC.

This clone was observed a few times. The rearrangement uses TRBV14 and TRBJ2-7; D uncertain. This CDR3 is built from 14 residues. Germline lookup yields CDR1 SGHDN and CDR2 FVKESK. V was trimmed by 4 bases and J by 1 base, leaving 11 bases between them. The CDR3 region is CASSRTGGSYEQYF. CDR3 in DNA: TGTGCCAGCAGCCGAACTGGCGGTTCCTACGAGCAGTACTTC.

The rearrangement links TRBV24-1 to TRBJ1-5, with no clear D. Trimming took off 9 bases at V and 4 bases at J, with 9 bases between the two ends. From germline, CDR1 is KGHDR and CDR2 SFDVKD. This CDR3 region has 12 residues. CDR3 coding DNA: TGTGCCACCTCTTCGGGGAATCAGCCCCAGCATTTT. Amino acids: CATSSGNQPQHF.

J is TRBJ2-7 and V is TRBV7-2; 9 nucleotides match TRBD2. Trimming took 1 base from V and 4 from J; bases not matched to a gene: 11. The CDR3 has 17 residues. Germline loops: CDR1 SGHTA, CDR2 FQGNSA. The CDR3 spells CASSLDNLAGSLYEQYF. In nucleotides, the CDR3 is TGTGCCAGCAGCTTAGACAACCTAGCGGGAAGTCTGTACGAGCAGTACTTC.

The genes are TRBV12-2 and TRBJ1-2. TRBV12-2 is noted as a pseudogene. CDR3 length: 12 amino acids. The CDR3 DNA reads TGTGCAAGTCGGACCCGTCGATGCGGCTACACCTTC. This encodes CASRTRRCGYTF.

The rearrangement joins TRBV5-5 to TRBJ1-1; TRBD1 agrees at 12 bases. Germline-derived CDR1 and CDR2 are SGHKS and YYEKEE (reference sequence). The CDR3 runs 15 residues. With V trimmed by 3 bases and J by 1 base, 1 base remained unmatched. The CDR3 here is CASSWGQGANTEAFF. Written as DNA, the CDR3 is TGTGCCAGCAGCTGGGGACAGGGGGCGAACACTGAAGCTTTCTTT.

This sequence joins TRBV15 and TRBJ2-2; perhaps TRBD2 as D (5 bases). Germline-derived CDR1 and CDR2 are LNHNV and YYDKDF (reference sequence). Trimming shortened V by 2 bases and J by 7 bases, and 14 bases separated the two germline ends. The CDR3 spans 15 residues. CDR3 nucleotides: TGTGCCACCAGCAGACCGCAAGGAGGAATCGGGGAGCTGTTTTTT. Its protein is CATSRPQGGIGELFF.

This clone was seen just once. The genes are TRBV2 and TRBJ1-6, with D unclear. The CDR3 is made up of 16 amino acids. Germline V gene data show CDR1 as SNHLY and CDR2 as FYNNEI. V was cut by 3 bases and J by 1 base, with 10 bases left in between. CDR3 coding DNA: TGTGCCAGCAGTGATCATGGGAATTCCTATAATTCACCCCTCCACTTT. Protein: CASSDHGNSYNSPLHF.

The rearrangement links TRBV18 to TRBJ1-6; the D is unclear. Trimming left V 3 bases short and J 10 bases short, with 10 bases between. The CDR3 is 13 residues long. Germline V gene data show CDR1 as KGHSH and CDR2 as LQKENI. The chain's CDR3 is CASSPHLDSPLHF. The CDR3 DNA is TGTGCCAGCTCACCCCATTTAGACTCACCCCTCCACTTT.